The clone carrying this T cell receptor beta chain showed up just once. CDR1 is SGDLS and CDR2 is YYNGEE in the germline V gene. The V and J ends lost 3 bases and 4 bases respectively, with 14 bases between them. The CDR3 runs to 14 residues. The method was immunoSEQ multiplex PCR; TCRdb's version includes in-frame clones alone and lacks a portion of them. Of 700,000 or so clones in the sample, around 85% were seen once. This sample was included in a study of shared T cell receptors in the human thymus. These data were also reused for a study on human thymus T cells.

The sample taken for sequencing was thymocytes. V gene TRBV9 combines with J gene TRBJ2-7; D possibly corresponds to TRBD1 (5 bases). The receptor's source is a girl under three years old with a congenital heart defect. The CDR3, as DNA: TGTGCCAGCAGCGCACGACAGACTGGGTACGAGCAGTACTTC. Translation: CASSARQTGYEQYF.